The 23 T cell receptor beta chains in this list originate from one sample, sequenced in a study of blood T cells in healthy people across ages (dated by TCRdb to about 2015). Library method: 5' RACE. Sequenced using an Illumina HiSeq 2500. The second PCR ran for about 6 to 12 cycles and used a J-beta primer mix along with a sample-barcoded 5' primer. The public reads were reprocessed in TCRdb via fastp at Q25 and MiXCR, keeping in-frame beta chains. Entries that share a CDR3 protein sequence are merged under the most common genes and DNA. This sample is represented by about 940,000 distinct CDR3 sequences; 40% to 60% of them were singletons. The ten largest clonotypes hold roughly 13% of the sample. Sample: blood. Every receptor here comes from a young man in good health.

This clonotype appeared a few times. CDR3 coding DNA: TGTGCCAGCTCACCGGAGCCGGATACGCAGTATTTT. The encoded protein is CASSPEPDTQYF. V is TRBV18 and J is TRBJ2-3; D is uncertain. The CDR3 runs to 12 residues. The germline gives CDR1 KGHSH, CDR2 LQKENI. Deletions cut 3 bases from V and 6 bases from J, with 7 bases between. Supplemented by reference TRBV18 and TRBJ2-3, the full variable domain reads NAGVMQNPRHLVRRRGQEARLRCSPMKGHSHVYWYRQLPEEGLKFMVYLQKENIIDESGMPKERFSAEFPKEGPSILRIQQVVRGDSAAYFCASSPEPDTQYFGPGTRLTVL.

V and J are TRBV5-1 and TRBJ2-3; 10 bases fit TRBD2. The CDR3 is 16 amino acids. Losses at the gene ends were 4 bases for V and 4 bases for J; bases not matched to a gene: 9. Germline-derived CDR1 and CDR2 are SGHRS and YFSETQ. The CDR3 is CASSALSGGGPDTQYF. Written as DNA, the CDR3 is TGCGCCAGCAGCGCCCTCAGCGGGGGGGGCCCAGATACGCAGTATTTT.

V and J are TRBV12-3 or TRBV12-4 and TRBJ2-1; 10 bases are a match to TRBD1. Trimming cost V 6 bases and J 6 bases; bases outside gene matches: 11. The CDR3 runs to 16 residues. This CDR3 is CASSRPWDRGRNEQFF. The CDR3 DNA sequence: TGTGCCAGCAGCCGACCTTGGGACAGGGGTCGCAATGAGCAGTTCTTC.

The rearrangement links TRBV20-1 to TRBJ2-3; D unresolved. CDR1 DFQATT and CDR2 SNEGSKA come from the germline V gene (reference sequence). This CDR3 contains 14 residues. Deletions cut 6 bases from V and 8 bases from J, with 21 bases between. As DNA, the CDR3 is TGCAGTGCGGCAGGAACCGACGAACTGTCTACGCAGTATTTT. Translation: CSAAGTDELSTQYF.

This clonotype occurred a few times. The chain carries TRBV20-1 and TRBJ2-3; 8 nucleotides line up with TRBD2. Germline V gives CDR1 DFQATT, CDR2 SNEGSKA (reference sequence). The CDR3 consists of 15 residues. Unmatched junction bases numbered 9, after V lost 0 bases and J lost 7 bases. The CDR3, as DNA: TGCAGTGCTAGAGATCGAACTAGCGGCCTCTATACGCAGTATTTT. It specifies CSARDRTSGLYTQYF.

The rearrangement joins TRBV27 to TRBJ2-7; 8 nucleotides match TRBD1. This CDR3 contains 15 residues. In germline, CDR1 is MNHEY, CDR2 SMNVEV (reference sequence). Trimming removed 5 bases from V and 1 base from J; junction bases left unmatched: 7. This CDR3 reads CASSEDRGRSYEQYF. The CDR3 nucleotides read TGTGCCAGCAGTGAAGACAGGGGTCGGTCCTACGAGCAGTACTTC.

The chain links TRBV7-9 to TRBJ2-7; no reliable D call. Trimming left V 5 bases short and J 3 bases short, with 11 bases between. This CDR3 has 13 residues. Germline V CDR1 and CDR2: SEHNR, FQNEAQ (reference sequence). CDR3 nucleotides: TGTGCCAGCAGCCAGCCCAGTGTCTACGAGCAGTACTTC. This translates into CASSQPSVYEQYF.

This chain uses TRBV12-3 or TRBV12-4 with TRBJ2-7; 9 bases align to TRBD2. The CDR3 has 14 amino acids. After removal of 3 bases from V and 7 bases from J, the junction contained 7 bases not matched to a gene. The CDR3 nucleotides read TGTGCCAGCAGTTTGAGCGGGGGGTTTGGTGAGCAGTACTTC. Translated, it gives CASSLSGGFGEQYF.

V and J are TRBV20-1 and TRBJ1-5; D unclear. The CDR3 sequence is 13 residues long. Germline CDR1 reads DFQATT; CDR2 reads SNEGSKA (reference sequence). V was shortened by 4 bases and J by 5 bases, with 12 bases between the two germline ends. CDR3 DNA: TGCAGTGCTATCGGACGGCTCGATCAGCCCCAGCATTTT. Translation: CSAIGRLDQPQHF.

This chain uses TRBV28 with TRBJ2-3; possible D gene TRBD1, 6 bases. CDR3 length: 16 residues. Germline assignment: CDR1 MDHEN and CDR2 SYDVKM. V lost 2 bases and J lost 1, with 13 bases in between. The chain's CDR3 is CASSLRRQVGTDTQYF. CDR3 nucleotides: TGTGCCAGCAGTTTAAGGCGACAGGTTGGCACAGATACGCAGTATTTT.

The gene calls are TRBV20-1 and TRBJ1-3; D perhaps matches TRBD1 (5 bases). Germline CDR1 reads DFQATT; CDR2 reads SNEGSKA (reference sequence). The CDR3 sequence is 15 residues long. Trimming cost V 0 bases and J 1 base, with 10 bases left between them. The CDR3 DNA follows: TGCAGTGCTAGAGATATCCGGGGGTCTGGAAACACCATATATTTT. Translation gives CSARDIRGSGNTIYF.

Points on this clonotype: A junction end diverges from the germline sequence, so it may reflect a read error. The genes are TRBV3-1 and TRBJ2-7, with D maybe TRBD2 (6 bases). Per the germline V gene, CDR1 is LGHDT and CDR2 is YNNKEL (reference sequence). The length of the CDR3 is 14 residues. CDR3 sequence reads: CASSSRDFSYERYF. The CDR3 bases are TGTGCCAGCAGCTCCCGGGACTTCTCCTACGAGCGGTACTTC.

The rearrangement links TRBV4-2 to TRBJ2-4; D ambiguous. The CDR3 runs to 16 residues. Trimming removed 0 bases at V and 0 bases at J, with 9 bases between. CDR1 and CDR2 (germline): LGHNA, YNFKEQ. CDR3 in amino acids: CASSQESTLAKNIQYF. The CDR3 DNA reads TGTGCCAGCAGCCAAGAGAGTACCCTAGCCAAAAACATTCAGTACTTC.

This clonotype was detected a few times. The chain uses TRBV7-9 and TRBJ2-7; the D call may be TRBD1 or TRBD2 (6 bases each). V lost 3 bases to trimming and J lost 4 bases, with 13 bases between them. CDR1 is SEHNR and CDR2 is FQNEAQ in the germline V gene (reference sequence). CDR3 length: 14 amino acids. The chain's CDR3 is CASSFYGGPYEQYF. The DNA of the CDR3 is TGTGCCAGCAGCTTTTATGGGGGGCCTTACGAGCAGTACTTC.

This clonotype has more than one count but fewer than ten. This chain links TRBV28 with TRBJ2-1, with TRBD2 matching over 11 bases. Germline CDR1 reads MDHEN; CDR2 reads SYDVKM. V shed 5 bases, J shed 3 bases, and the junction held 6 bases outside the gene matches. The CDR3 consists of 16 residues. The CDR3 loop is CASSKTSGEIYNEQFF. CDR3 sequence (DNA): TGTGCCAGCAGTAAGACTAGCGGGGAAATCTACAATGAGCAGTTCTTC. The variable domain in full, completed from reference TRBV28 and TRBJ2-1, reads DVKVTQSSRYLVKRTGEKVFLECVQDMDHENMFWYRQDPGLGLRLIYFSYDVKMKEKGDIPEGYSVSREKKERFSLILESASTNQTSMYLCASSKTSGEIYNEQFFGPGTRLTVL.

This chain connects TRBV12-3 or TRBV12-4 to TRBJ2-3; D is possibly TRBD1 or TRBD2 (5 bases each). There are 16 residues in the CDR3. V was trimmed by 6 bases and J by 0 bases, leaving 16 bases between them. The CDR3 region is CASRPHGAISTDTQYF. The DNA of the CDR3 is TGTGCCAGCAGACCCCACGGGGCCATTAGCACAGATACGCAGTATTTT.

This sequence joins TRBV28 and TRBJ1-5; D is perhaps TRBD1 (5 bases). The V end was cut by 8 bases, the J end by 5 bases, with 13 bases between. This CDR3 has 13 residues. Germline-derived CDR1 and CDR2 are MDHEN and SYDVKM. CDR3 coding DNA: TGTGCCAGCCGGCAGGGAAAGGATCAGCCCCAGCATTTT. This codes for CASRQGKDQPQHF.

The CDR3 loop reads CASIGTGDDEQYF. The DNA of the CDR3 is TGTGCCAGCATTGGGACAGGGGACGACGAGCAGTACTTC. The chain carries TRBV28 and TRBJ2-5, with TRBD1 identical over 10 bases. The J call may be mistaken, given a closer DNA end match to TRBJ2-7. Per germline, CDR1 MDHEN and CDR2 SYDVKM. The CDR3 is 13 residues long.

This clonotype showed up just a few times. The chain carries TRBV6-2 or TRBV6-3 and TRBJ2-5, with D perhaps TRBD1 (6 bases). Judging by the DNA end, TRBJ2-7 fits better; the J call may be wrong. The CDR3 has 12 residues. CDR1 MNHEY and CDR2 SVGEGT come from the germline V gene. For the CDR3, the DNA is TGTGCCAGCAGCGGACAGACCCACGAGCAGTACTTC. Amino acid sequence: CASSGQTHEQYF.

The rearrangement uses TRBV9 and TRBJ2-2, with D perhaps TRBD1 (5 bases). Trimming pared 0 bases from V and 0 bases from J, leaving 9 bases between. CDR1 and CDR2 (germline): SGDLS, YYNGEE. CDR3 size: 16 residues. Here the CDR3 DNA reads TGTGCCAGCAGCGTAGGGGGCTTCGCGAACACCGGGGAGCTGTTTTTT. Its translation: CASSVGGFANTGELFF. The full variable domain, with the rest looked up from reference TRBV9 and TRBJ2-2, is DSGVTQTPKHLITATGQRVTLRCSPRSGDLSVYWYQQSLDQGLQFLIQYYNGEERAKGNILERFSAQQFPDLHSELNLSSLELGDSALYFCASSVGGFANTGELFFGEGSRLTVL.

In this sample, this clonotype turned up once. The chain uses TRBV7-2 and TRBJ2-3; the match to TRBD1 covers 9 bases. Germline CDR1 and CDR2: SGHTA and FQGNSA. The CDR3 totals 15 residues. The J segment lost 6 bases and the V segment lost 4 bases, leaving 8 bases of the junction unmatched. CDR3 nucleotides: TGTGCCAGCAGCTCCGGACAGGGGTGGAGGGATACGCAGTATTTT. Translating gives CASSSGQGWRDTQYF.

The V and J genes are TRBV3-1 and TRBJ1-3, with D unclear. The V gene lost 1 base and the J gene lost 5 bases, with 9 bases spanning the gap. CDR1 is LGHDT and CDR2 is YNNKEL in the germline V gene (reference sequence). This CDR3 comprises 14 residues. Written as DNA, the CDR3 is TGTGCCAGCAGCCAAGGGGGAAGTAGAAACACCATATATTTT. It is translated as CASSQGGSRNTIYF.

This clonotype was picked up a small number of times. The gene calls are TRBV7-3 and TRBJ2-7; 10 nucleotides align to TRBD2. V shed 5 bases, J shed 2 bases, and the junction held 9 bases outside the gene matches. This CDR3 is built from 16 residues. The V gene's germline CDR1 is SGHTA and CDR2 FQGTGA. Here the CDR3 DNA reads TGTGCCAGCAGCCAGAGCGGGGGGGCCCAGACCTACGAGCAGTACTTC. Its translation is CASSQSGGAQTYEQYF.